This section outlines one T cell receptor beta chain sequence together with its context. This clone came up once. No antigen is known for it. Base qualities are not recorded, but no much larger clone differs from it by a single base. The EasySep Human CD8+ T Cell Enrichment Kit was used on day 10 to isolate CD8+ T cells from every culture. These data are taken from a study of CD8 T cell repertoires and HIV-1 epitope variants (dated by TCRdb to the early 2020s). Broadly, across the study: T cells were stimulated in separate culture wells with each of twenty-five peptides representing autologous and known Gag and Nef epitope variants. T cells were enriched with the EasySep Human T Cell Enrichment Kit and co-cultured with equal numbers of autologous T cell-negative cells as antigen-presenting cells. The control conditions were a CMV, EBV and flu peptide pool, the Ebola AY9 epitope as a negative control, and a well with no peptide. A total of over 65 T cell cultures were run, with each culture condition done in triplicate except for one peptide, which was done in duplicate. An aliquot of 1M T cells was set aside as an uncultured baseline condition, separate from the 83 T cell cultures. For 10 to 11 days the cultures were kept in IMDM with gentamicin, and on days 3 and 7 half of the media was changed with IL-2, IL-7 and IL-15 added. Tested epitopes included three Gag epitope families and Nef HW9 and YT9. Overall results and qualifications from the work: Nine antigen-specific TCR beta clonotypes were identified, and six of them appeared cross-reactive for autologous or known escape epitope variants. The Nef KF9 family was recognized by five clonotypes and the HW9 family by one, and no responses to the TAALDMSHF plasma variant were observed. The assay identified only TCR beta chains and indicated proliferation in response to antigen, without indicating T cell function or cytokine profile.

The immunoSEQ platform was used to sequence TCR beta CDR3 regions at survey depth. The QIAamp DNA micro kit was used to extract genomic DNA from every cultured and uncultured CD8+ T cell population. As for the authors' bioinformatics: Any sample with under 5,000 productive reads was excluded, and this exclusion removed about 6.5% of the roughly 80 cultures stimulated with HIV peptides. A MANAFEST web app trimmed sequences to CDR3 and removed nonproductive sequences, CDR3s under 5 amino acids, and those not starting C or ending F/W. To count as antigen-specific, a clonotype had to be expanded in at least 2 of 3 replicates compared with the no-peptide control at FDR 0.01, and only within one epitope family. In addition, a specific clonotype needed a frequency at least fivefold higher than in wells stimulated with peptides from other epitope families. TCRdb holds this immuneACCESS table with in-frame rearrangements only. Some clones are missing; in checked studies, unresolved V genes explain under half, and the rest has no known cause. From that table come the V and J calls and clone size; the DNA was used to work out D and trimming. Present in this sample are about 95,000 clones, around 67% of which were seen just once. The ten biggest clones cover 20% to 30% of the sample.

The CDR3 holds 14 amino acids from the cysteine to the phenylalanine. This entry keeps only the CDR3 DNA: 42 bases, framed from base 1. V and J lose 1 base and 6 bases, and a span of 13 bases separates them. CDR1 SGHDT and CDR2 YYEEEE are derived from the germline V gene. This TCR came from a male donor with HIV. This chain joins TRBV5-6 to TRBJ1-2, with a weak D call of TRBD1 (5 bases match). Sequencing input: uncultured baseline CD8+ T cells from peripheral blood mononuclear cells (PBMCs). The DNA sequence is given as TGTGCCAGCAGCTTGATGGGGGGTGGCGATGGCTACACCTTC. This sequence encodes CASSLMGGGDGYTF.